This passage covers 21 T cell receptor beta chains from one sample sequenced in a study of CD8+CD57+ T cells in acquired aplastic anemia. The TCR beta profiling, which covered VDJ combination and CDR3 sequence, was carried out using genomic DNA as the template. TCRdb processed the reads anew with MiXCR; each CDR3 protein has one entry. Found here are about 180,000 distinct CDR3 sequences, roughly 48% of them singletons; the top ten hold around 1%. Whoever was chosen for sequencing had shown CD8+CD57+ cell expansion by flow cytometry. Sample: sorted CD4+, CD8+, or CD8+CD57+ T cells (not recorded which) from PBMCs. The receptors originated from a human donor with aplastic anemia.

V is TRBV20-1 and J is TRBJ2-5; either TRBD1 or TRBD2 may supply D (6 bases each). Germline lookup yields CDR1 DFQATT and CDR2 SNEGSKA (reference sequence). CDR3 length: 13 residues. V was clipped by 3 bases and J by 5 bases, with 13 bases between them. As DNA, the CDR3 is TGCAGTGCTAGGAGGGGGGCCGAGGAGACCCAGTACTTC. It translates to CSARRGAEETQYF.

The chain has TRBV11-1 and TRBJ1-1; TRBD1 is a possible D gene (6 bases). The germline CDR1 and CDR2 sequences are SGHAT and FQDESV (reference sequence). The V gene lost 9 bases and the J gene lost 1 base, with 21 bases spanning the gap. The length of the CDR3 is 16 residues. The CDR3, as DNA: TGTGCCAGTCGCTCGGGCAGACAGGAATGGAACACTGAAGCTTTCTTT. It encodes CASRSGRQEWNTEAFF.

About this clonotype itself: Here the CDR3 omits its conserved ending phenylalanine or tryptophan, so a read error is the likely source. This rearrangement joins TRBV11-2 to TRBJ1-2, with TRBD1 as a possible D gene (5 bases). This CDR3 spans 16 amino acids. V gave up 1 base and J gave up 5 bases, with 17 bases separating them. The germline gives CDR1 SGHAT, CDR2 FQNNGV. The CDR3 DNA is TGTGCCAGCAGCTTAGTCACCCCCGGGACCCTGTATGGCTACACCTCC. This encodes CASSLVTPGTLYGYTS.

In this sample, this clonotype turned up a few times. The chain is built from TRBV7-7 and TRBJ1-4, with D possibly being TRBD1 (5 bases). V lost 6 bases and J lost 7, with 12 bases in between. The CDR3 is 13 residues long. Germline values: CDR1 SSHAT, CDR2 FNYEAQ (reference sequence). CDR3: CASSGAPGEKLFF. CDR3 coding DNA: TGTGCCAGCAGTGGGGCTCCGGGTGAAAAACTGTTTTTT. The complete variable domain, with remaining parts taken from reference TRBV7-7 and TRBJ1-4, reads GAGVSQSPRYKVTKRGQDVTLRCDPISSHATLYWYQQALGQGPEFLTYFNYEAQPDKSGLPSDRFSAERPEGSISTLTIQRTEQRDSAMYRCASSGAPGEKLFFGSGTQLSVL.

A remark on this clonotype: This may arise from a read error, as a much more abundant clone is one base away. The chain employs TRBV5-1 and TRBJ2-1; 12 bases line up with TRBD1. The CDR3 extends over 17 amino acids. Germline V CDR1 and CDR2: SGHRS, YFSETQ. CDR3 sequence (DNA): TGCGCCAGCAGCTTGTTCGGGACAGGGGGCTCCTACAATCAGCAGTTCTTC. Its protein is CASSLFGTGGSYNQQFF.

The sample holds a few counts of this clonotype. The chain recombines TRBV24-1 with TRBJ1-4; 8 bases align to TRBD1. The CDR3 spans 15 residues. V shed 4 bases, J shed 5 bases, and the junction held 5 bases outside the gene matches. Germline CDR1 is KGHDR and CDR2 is SFDVKD. The CDR3 reads CATSEGDRSNEKLFF. In DNA form, the CDR3 reads TGTGCCACCAGTGAGGGGGACAGGTCGAATGAAAAACTGTTTTTT.

The chain employs TRBV25-1 and TRBJ2-1, with D perhaps TRBD1 (6 bases). Germline-derived CDR1 and CDR2 are MGHDK and SYGVNS. Trimming stripped 3 bases from V and 9 bases from J, with 15 bases between. The CDR3 is made up of 14 amino acids. CDR3 nucleotide sequence: TGTGCCAGCAGTGATGACCGAACAGGGCCTGAGCAGTTCTTC. Translated, it gives CASSDDRTGPEQFF.

At least ten counts were recorded for this clonotype. The J gene is TRBJ1-5, the V gene TRBV6-6, with D maybe TRBD1 (5 bases). Trimming cost V 5 bases and J 7 bases, with 12 bases left between them. Germline V gene lookup returns CDR1 MNHNY and CDR2 SVGAGI (reference sequence). CDR3 length: 13 residues. CDR3 nucleotides: TGTGCCAGCAGTCCCGGGTGGGGCCAGCCCCAGCATTTT. Protein: CASSPGWGQPQHF.

The gene calls are TRBV19 and TRBJ1-2; a weak D match, TRBD1 (6 bases). Germline V gives CDR1 LNHDA, CDR2 SQIVND (reference sequence). The CDR3 covers 15 residues. The V and J ends lost 4 bases and 0 bases respectively, with 12 bases between them. For the CDR3, the DNA is TGTGCCAGTAGTACGCTGGACAGAGCTAACTATGGCTACACCTTC. Its translation is CASSTLDRANYGYTF.

The rearrangement uses TRBV6-1 and TRBJ2-7; 8 bases are a match to TRBD2. The germline CDR1 and CDR2 sequences are MNHNS and SASEGT. V dropped 8 bases and J dropped 7; count of bases not matched to a gene: 10. The CDR3 length is 13 residues. The CDR3 nucleotides read TGTGCCAGCGACCGGGGGGGCTGGAATGAGCAGTACTTC. Translated: CASDRGGWNEQYF.

The chain joins TRBV20-1 to TRBJ2-1; 7 positions agree with TRBD1. CDR1 is DFQATT and CDR2 is SNEGSKA in the germline V gene (reference sequence). V dropped 5 bases and J dropped 6; count of bases not matched to a gene: 10. The CDR3 covers 14 residues. CDR3 DNA: TGCAGTGCTCGTCCGGGACAGAAACCCAATGAGCAGTTCTTC. This codes for CSARPGQKPNEQFF.

A note on this clonotype: A read error may be the cause here, since a much bigger clone is one base away. The chain combines TRBV5-1 with TRBJ2-5; D gene unclear. The CDR3 is 13 residues long. Germline V gives CDR1 SGHRS, CDR2 YFSETQ. Deletions cut 4 bases from V and 8 bases from J, with 15 bases between. Here the CDR3 reads CASSRRIPDTQYF. The CDR3 coding sequence is TGCGCCAGCAGCCGCCGCATTCCAGACACCCAGTACTTC.

This clonotype was counted a few times. One junction end disagrees with the germline gene, perhaps due to a read error. The rearrangement links TRBV7-9 to TRBJ1-4; 7 positions agree with TRBD1. The CDR3 is made up of 9 amino acids. Germline values: CDR1 SEHNR, CDR2 FQNEAQ (reference sequence). CDR3 sequence reads: CAGGDSDIF. The CDR3 nucleotides read TGTGCCGGGGGGGACAGCGACATTTTT.

This clonotype has ten or more counts. The rearrangement uses TRBV12-3 or TRBV12-4 and TRBJ1-1; D remains unclear. The CDR3 extends over 13 amino acids. V was pared by 7 bases and J by 0 bases, with 9 bases between. This CDR3 is CASTSPVNTEAFF. The DNA of the CDR3 is TGTGCCAGCACCTCCCCAGTGAACACTGAAGCTTTCTTT.

In this sample, this clonotype turned up a few times. The J gene is TRBJ2-1, the V gene TRBV20-1; D may be TRBD1 (5 bases). The CDR3 has 12 amino acids. V lost 4 bases and J 4 bases, leaving 8 bases between the germline ends. Germline V gene sequence: CDR1 DFQATT, CDR2 SNEGSKA (reference sequence). The CDR3 loop is CSAKGNYNEQFF. The CDR3 region has the DNA TGCAGTGCTAAGGGGAATTACAATGAGCAGTTCTTC.

The table lists this clonotype with many counts. V usage is TRBV2 and J usage is TRBJ2-7, with D uncertain. Germline V gives CDR1 SNHLY, CDR2 FYNNEI. This CDR3 has 11 amino acids. Deletions cut 5 bases from V and 4 bases from J, with 6 bases between. CDR3 in amino acids: CASSPKYEQYF. DNA of the CDR3: TGTGCCAGCAGTCCAAAGTACGAGCAGTACTTC.

This clonotype was seen more than once but under ten times. This chain joins TRBV29-1 and TRBJ2-7, with TRBD1 matching over 11 bases. With V trimmed by 5 bases and J by 2 bases, 2 bases remained unmatched. There are 13 residues in the CDR3. Germline CDR1 and CDR2: SQVTM and ANQGSEA. The CDR3 DNA reads as TGCAGCGTTCCGGGACAGGGGGCCTACGAGCAGTACTTC. The encoded protein is CSVPGQGAYEQYF.

This clonotype has at least ten counts. The gene calls are TRBV3-1 and TRBJ2-5; D remains unclear. The V gene's germline CDR1 is LGHDT and CDR2 YNNKEL (reference sequence). There are 12 residues in the CDR3. Trimming took off 6 bases at V and 6 bases at J, with 11 bases between the two ends. DNA of the CDR3: TGTGCCAGCAGTCCTACGGAGCAGACCCAGTACTTC. Its protein is CASSPTEQTQYF.

This clonotype showed up many times. The gene calls are TRBV6-5 and TRBJ1-5; no reliable D call. CDR1 and CDR2 (germline): MNHEY, SVGAGI. This CDR3 is 13 amino acids long. V was clipped by 4 bases and J by 5 bases, with 9 bases between them. The CDR3 is CASSSALYQPQHF. CDR3 coding DNA: TGTGCCAGCAGTTCTGCACTTTATCAGCCCCAGCATTTT.

This chain uses TRBV20-1 with TRBJ2-7; 12 nucleotides line up with TRBD2. The germline V gene encodes CDR1 DFQATT and CDR2 SNEGSKA (reference sequence). V lost 6 bases and J lost 2; bases outside the gene matches: 5. The CDR3 sequence is 14 residues long. CDR3 sequence (DNA): TGCAGTGCCAAGGGACTAGCGGGCCCCTACGAGCAGTACTTC. Translation gives CSAKGLAGPYEQYF.

This clonotype was counted many times. The chain uses TRBV5-1 and TRBJ2-7; D not resolved. The CDR3 is made up of 12 amino acids. V lost 4 bases to trimming and J lost 5 bases, with 10 bases between them. The V gene's germline CDR1 is SGHRS and CDR2 YFSETQ. CDR3 nucleotide sequence: TGCGCCAGCAGCCAGACCCCTCACGAGCAGTACTTC. Amino acids: CASSQTPHEQYF.